This T cell receptor (beta chain) is from a study of blood T cell repertoires in COVID-19. Turning to the study itself: Samples came from the United States, Italy and Spain, spanning acute and convalescent COVID-19.

The V gene end was trimmed by 4 bases and the J gene end by 4 bases; junction bases not matched to a gene: 11. Germline CDR1 and CDR2: GTSNPN and SVGIG (reference sequence). CDR3 size: 15 residues. Method: immunoSEQ multiplex PCR; TCRdb's copy keeps in-frame clones and lacks some. The sample consists of around 120,000 clones, approximately 90% of them appearing once. The receptor was derived from a human donor with active COVID-19. The donor label of this sample is uncertain. Sequenced: peripheral blood. The gene calls are TRBV30 and TRBJ2-7, with 9 positions matching TRBD2. This CDR3 is CAWILTGLAGYEQYF. CDR3 DNA sequence: TGTGCCTGGATCCTGACGGGACTAGCCGGTTACGAGCAGTACTTC.